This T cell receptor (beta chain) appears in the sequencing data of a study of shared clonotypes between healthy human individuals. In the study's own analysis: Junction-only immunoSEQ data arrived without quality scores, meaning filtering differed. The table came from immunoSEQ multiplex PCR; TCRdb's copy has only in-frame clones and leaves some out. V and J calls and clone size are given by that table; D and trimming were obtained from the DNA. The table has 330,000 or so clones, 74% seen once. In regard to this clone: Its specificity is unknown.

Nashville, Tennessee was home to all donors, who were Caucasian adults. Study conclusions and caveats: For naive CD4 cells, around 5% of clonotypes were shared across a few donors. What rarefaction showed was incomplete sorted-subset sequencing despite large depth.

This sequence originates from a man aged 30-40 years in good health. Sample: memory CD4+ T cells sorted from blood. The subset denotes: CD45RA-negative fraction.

In DNA form, the CDR3 reads TGCGCCAGCGATCAGGGGTCTGAGCAGTTCTTC. As protein: CASDQGSEQFF. This chain links TRBV10-2 with TRBJ2-1; TRBD1 is a possible D gene (6 bases). The V end was cut by 8 bases, the J end by 9 bases, with 11 bases between. CDR1 and CDR2 (germline): WSHSY, SAAADI. This CDR3 contains 11 residues.